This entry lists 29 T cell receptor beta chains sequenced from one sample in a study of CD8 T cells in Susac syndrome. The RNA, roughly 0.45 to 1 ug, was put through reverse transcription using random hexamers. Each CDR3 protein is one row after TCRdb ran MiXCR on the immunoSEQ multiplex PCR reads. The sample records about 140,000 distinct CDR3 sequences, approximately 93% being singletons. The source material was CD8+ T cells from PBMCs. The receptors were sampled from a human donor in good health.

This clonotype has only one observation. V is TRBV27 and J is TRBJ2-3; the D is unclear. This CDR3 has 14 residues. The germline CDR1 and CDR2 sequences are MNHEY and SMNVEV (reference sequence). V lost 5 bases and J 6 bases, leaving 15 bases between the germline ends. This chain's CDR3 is CASSKDQPEDTQYF. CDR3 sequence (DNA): TGTGCCAGCAGTAAGGACCAACCGGAGGATACGCAGTATTTT.

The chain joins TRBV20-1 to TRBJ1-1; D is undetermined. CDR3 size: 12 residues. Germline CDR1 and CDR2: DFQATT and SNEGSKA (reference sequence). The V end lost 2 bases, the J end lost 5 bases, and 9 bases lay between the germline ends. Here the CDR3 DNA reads TGCAGTGCTAGACATTGGAGTACTGAAGCTTTCTTT. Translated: CSARHWSTEAFF.

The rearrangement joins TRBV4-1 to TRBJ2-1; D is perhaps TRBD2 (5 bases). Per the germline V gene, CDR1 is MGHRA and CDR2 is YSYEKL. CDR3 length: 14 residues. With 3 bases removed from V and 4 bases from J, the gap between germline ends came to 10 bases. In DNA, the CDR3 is TGCGCCAGCAGCCAGGATAGCGATTACAATGAGCAGTTCTTC. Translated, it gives CASSQDSDYNEQFF.

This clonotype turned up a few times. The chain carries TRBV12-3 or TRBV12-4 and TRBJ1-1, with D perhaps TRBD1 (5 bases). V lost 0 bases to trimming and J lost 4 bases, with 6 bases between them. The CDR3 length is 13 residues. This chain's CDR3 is CASSLAGGTEAFF. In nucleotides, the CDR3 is TGTGCCAGCAGTTTAGCGGGGGGCACTGAAGCTTTCTTT.

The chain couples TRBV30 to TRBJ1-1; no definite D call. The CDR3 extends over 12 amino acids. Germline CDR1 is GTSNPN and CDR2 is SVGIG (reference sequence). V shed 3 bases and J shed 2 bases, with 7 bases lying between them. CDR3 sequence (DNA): TGTGCCTGGAGACTAGGCAACACTGAAGCTTTCTTT. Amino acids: CAWRLGNTEAFF.

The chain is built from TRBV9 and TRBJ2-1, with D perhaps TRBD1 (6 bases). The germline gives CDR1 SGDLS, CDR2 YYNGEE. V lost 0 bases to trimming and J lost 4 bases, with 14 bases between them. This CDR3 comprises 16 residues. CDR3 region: CASSVAAYGTYNEQFF. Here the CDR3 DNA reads TGTGCCAGCAGCGTAGCTGCGTACGGGACATACAATGAGCAGTTCTTC.

CDR3 nucleotides: TGTGCCACCAGCAGAGAAGTAGTAGCGGGAGTCTTTGAGCAGTTCTTC. Translation: CATSREVVAGVFEQFF. The chain recombines TRBV15 with TRBJ2-1, with 9 bases identical to TRBD2. The junction had 9 bases not matched to a gene; V was cut back by 0 bases and J by 9 bases. Germline CDR1 is LNHNV and CDR2 is YYDKDF (reference sequence). The CDR3 loop spans 16 amino acids.

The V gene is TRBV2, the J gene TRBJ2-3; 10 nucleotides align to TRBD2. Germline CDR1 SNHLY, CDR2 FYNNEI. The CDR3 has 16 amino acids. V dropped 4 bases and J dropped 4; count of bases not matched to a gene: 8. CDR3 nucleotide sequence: TGTGCCAGCAGTGCTCTAGCGGGAGTACATGCAGATACGCAGTATTTT. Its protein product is CASSALAGVHADTQYF.

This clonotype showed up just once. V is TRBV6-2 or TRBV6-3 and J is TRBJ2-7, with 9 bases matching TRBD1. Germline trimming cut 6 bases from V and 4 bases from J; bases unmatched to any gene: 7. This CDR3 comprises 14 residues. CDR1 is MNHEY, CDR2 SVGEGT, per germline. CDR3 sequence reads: CASRHGQGTYEQYF. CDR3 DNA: TGTGCCAGCAGACACGGACAGGGGACGTACGAGCAGTACTTC.

The CDR3 is CAWSPIASKSYEQYF. The DNA of the CDR3 is TGTGCCTGGAGTCCTATAGCGTCAAAGTCCTACGAGCAGTACTTC. The J gene is TRBJ2-7, the V gene TRBV30; D might be TRBD2 (5 bases). The germline V gene has CDR1 GTSNPN and CDR2 SVGIG (reference sequence). V lost 2 bases and J 1 base, leaving 15 bases between the germline ends. This CDR3 is 15 amino acids long. The full variable domain, completed using reference TRBV30 and TRBJ2-7, is SQTIHQWPATLVQPVGSPLSLECTVEGTSNPNLYWYRQAAGRGLQLLFYSVGIGQISSEVPQNLSASRPQDRQFILSSKKLLLSDSGFYLCAWSPIASKSYEQYFGPGTRLTVT.

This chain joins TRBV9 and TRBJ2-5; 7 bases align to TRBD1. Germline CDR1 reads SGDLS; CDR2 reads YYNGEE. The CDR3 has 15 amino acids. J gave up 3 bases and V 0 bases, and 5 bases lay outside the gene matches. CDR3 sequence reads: CASSVGFGTEETQYF. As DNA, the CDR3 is TGTGCCAGCAGCGTAGGATTTGGGACAGAAGAGACCCAGTACTTC.

CDR3 sequence (DNA): TGTGCCAGCAGCCAATGGGACGGTGAGCAGTTCTTC. This encodes CASSQWDGEQFF. This chain links TRBV3-1 with TRBJ2-1; D assignment may be TRBD1 or TRBD2 (5 bases each). The CDR3 totals 12 residues. From germline, CDR1 is LGHDT and CDR2 YNNKEL (reference sequence). V gave up 2 bases and J gave up 9 bases, with 8 bases separating them.

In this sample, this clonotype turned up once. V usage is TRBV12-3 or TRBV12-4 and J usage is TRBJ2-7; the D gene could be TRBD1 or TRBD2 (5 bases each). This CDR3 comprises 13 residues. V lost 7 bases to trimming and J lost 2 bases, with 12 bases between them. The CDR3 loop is CASTRESAYEQYF. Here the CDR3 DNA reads TGTGCCAGCACCAGGGAGTCAGCCTACGAGCAGTACTTC.

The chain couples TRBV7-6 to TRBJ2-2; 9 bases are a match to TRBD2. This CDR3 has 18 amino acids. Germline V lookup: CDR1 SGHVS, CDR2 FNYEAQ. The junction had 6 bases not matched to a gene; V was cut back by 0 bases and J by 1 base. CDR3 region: CASSLAAGGPGNTGELFF. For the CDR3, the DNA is TGTGCCAGCAGCTTAGCGGCGGGAGGGCCAGGGAACACCGGGGAGCTGTTTTTT.

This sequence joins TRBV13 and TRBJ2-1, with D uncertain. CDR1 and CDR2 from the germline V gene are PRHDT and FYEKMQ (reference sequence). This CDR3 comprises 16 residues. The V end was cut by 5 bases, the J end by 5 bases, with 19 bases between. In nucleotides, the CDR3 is TGTGCCAGCAGCGCGGATCGGCGGAGCGTTGACAATGAGCAGTTCTTC. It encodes CASSADRRSVDNEQFF.

The DNA of the CDR3 is TGTGCCAGCAGCCAAGACAGGATAACCTACGAGCAGTACTTC. Residues: CASSQDRITYEQYF. V usage is TRBV3-1 and J usage is TRBJ2-7, with unresolved D. Trimming pared 0 bases from V and 2 bases from J, leaving 8 bases between. CDR1 is LGHDT, CDR2 YNNKEL, per germline (reference sequence). CDR3 size: 14 residues.

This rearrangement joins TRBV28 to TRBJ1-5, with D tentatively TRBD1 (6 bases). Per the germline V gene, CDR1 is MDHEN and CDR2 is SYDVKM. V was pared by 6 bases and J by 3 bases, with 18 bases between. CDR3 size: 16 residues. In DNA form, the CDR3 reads TGTGCCAGCAGCCCAATGGGGGCGTGGGACAATCAGCCCCAGCATTTT. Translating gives CASSPMGAWDNQPQHF.

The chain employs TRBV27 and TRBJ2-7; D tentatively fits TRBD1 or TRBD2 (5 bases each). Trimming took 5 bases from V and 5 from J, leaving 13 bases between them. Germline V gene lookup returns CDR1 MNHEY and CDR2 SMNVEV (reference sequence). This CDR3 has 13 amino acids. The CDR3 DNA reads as TGTGCCAGCAGTATGAGGGGTATGGACGAGCAGTACTTC. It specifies CASSMRGMDEQYF.

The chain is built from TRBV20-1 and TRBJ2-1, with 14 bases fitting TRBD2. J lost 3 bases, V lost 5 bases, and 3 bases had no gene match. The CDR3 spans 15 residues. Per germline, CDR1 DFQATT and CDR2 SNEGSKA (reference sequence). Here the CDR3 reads CSAAGLAGVYNEQFF. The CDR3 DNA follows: TGCAGTGCTGCGGGACTAGCGGGAGTCTACAATGAGCAGTTCTTC.

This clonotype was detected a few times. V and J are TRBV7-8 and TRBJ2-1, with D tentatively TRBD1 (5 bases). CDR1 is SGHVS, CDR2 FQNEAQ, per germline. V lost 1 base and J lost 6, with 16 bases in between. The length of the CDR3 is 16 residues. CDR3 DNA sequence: TGTGCCAGCAGCTTAGGGGGCGACCCCCGGGTCAATGAGCAGTTCTTC. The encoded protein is CASSLGGDPRVNEQFF.

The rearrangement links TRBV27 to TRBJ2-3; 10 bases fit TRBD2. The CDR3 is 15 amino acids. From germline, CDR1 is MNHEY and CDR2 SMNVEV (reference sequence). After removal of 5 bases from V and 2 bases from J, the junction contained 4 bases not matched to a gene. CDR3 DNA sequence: TGTGCCAGCAGTGAGGGACTAGCGACCACAGATACGCAGTATTTT. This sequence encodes CASSEGLATTDTQYF.

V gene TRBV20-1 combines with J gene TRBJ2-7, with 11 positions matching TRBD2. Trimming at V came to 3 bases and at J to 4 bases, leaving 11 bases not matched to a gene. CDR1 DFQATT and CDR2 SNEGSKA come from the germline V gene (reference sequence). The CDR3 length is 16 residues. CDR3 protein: CSARGLADVNIYEQYF. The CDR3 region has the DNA TGCAGTGCTAGGGGACTAGCGGATGTAAACATTTACGAGCAGTACTTC.

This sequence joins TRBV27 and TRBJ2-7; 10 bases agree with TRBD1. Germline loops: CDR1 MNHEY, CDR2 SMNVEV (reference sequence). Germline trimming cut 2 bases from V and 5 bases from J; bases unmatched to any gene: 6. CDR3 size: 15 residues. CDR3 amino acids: CASSLKDRGSDEQYF. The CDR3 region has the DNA TGTGCCAGCAGTTTAAAGGACAGGGGGTCAGACGAGCAGTACTTC.

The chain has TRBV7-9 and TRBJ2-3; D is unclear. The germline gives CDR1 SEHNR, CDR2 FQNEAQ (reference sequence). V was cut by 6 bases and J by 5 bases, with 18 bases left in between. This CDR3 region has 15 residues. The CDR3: CASSPTPLTEDTQYF. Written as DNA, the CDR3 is TGTGCCAGCAGTCCTACCCCCCTGACCGAAGATACGCAGTATTTT.

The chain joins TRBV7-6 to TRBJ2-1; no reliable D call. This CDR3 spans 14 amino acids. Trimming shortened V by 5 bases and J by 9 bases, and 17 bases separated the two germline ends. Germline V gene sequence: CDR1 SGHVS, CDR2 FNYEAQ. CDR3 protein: CASSQDGGTSEQFF. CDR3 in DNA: TGTGCCAGCAGCCAAGACGGCGGTACAAGTGAGCAGTTCTTC. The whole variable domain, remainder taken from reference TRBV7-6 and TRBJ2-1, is GAGVSQSPRYKVTKRGQDVALRCDPISGHVSLYWYRQALGQGPEFLTYFNYEAQQDKSGLPNDRFSAERPEGSISTLTIQRTEQRDSAMYRCASSQDGGTSEQFFGPGTRLTVL.

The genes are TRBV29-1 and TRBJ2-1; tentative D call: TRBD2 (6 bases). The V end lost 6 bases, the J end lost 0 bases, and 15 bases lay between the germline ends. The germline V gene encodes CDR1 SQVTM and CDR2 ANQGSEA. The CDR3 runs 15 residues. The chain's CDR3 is CSVAPGLSSYNEQFF. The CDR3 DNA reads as TGCAGCGTGGCCCCGGGACTCAGCTCCTACAATGAGCAGTTCTTC.

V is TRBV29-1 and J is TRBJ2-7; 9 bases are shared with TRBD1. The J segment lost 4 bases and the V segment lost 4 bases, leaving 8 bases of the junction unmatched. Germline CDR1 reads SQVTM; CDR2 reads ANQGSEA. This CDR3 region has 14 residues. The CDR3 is CSVGVGDREYEQYF. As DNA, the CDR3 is TGCAGCGTTGGAGTGGGGGACAGGGAGTACGAGCAGTACTTC.

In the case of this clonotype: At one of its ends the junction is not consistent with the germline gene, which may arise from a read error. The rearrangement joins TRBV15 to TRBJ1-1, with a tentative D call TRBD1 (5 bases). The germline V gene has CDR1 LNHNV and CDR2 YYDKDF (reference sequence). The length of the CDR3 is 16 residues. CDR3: CATSGERRGMNTEAFF. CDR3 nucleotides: TGTGCCACCAGCGGAGAGCGGCGGGGGATGAACACTGAAGCTTTCTTT.

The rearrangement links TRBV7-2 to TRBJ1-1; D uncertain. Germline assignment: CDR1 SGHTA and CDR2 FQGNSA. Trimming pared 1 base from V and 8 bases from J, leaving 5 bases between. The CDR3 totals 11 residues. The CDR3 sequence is CASSLGREAFF. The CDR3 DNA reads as TGTGCCAGCAGCTTAGGGCGGGAAGCTTTCTTT.